This TCR beta chain was documented in a study of CD8+ T cells in alopecia areata. In the study overall: Female C3H/HeJ recipients aged roughly 7-10 weeks got skin from C3H/HeJ graft donors aged roughly 6-13 months that had spontaneous alopecia. Whole-study findings and limits: With patients, TCR sharing proved less clear than in mice, a difference possibly related to HLA. Normal scalp had lower clonality than lesional scalp, with alopecia totalis/universalis lesions showing this most strongly.

CDR1 and CDR2 from the germline V gene are NNHDY and SYVADS. J gave up 3 bases and V 2 bases, and 4 bases lay outside the gene matches. The CDR3 length is 15 residues. cDNA serving as the sequencing template came from extracted, reverse transcribed RNA. Clones were read by immunoSEQ multiplex PCR, and TCRdb kept only the in-frame ones, dropping some. Recorded here are over 100,000 clones, none singletons. This clone was counted at least ten times. Its antigen is unknown. The gene names given are mouse names. The CDR3 end falls 4 residues outside the read, so it is completed with the germline J gene. This chain uses TRBV13-3 with TRBJ2-1; 8 positions agree with TRBD2. This TCR derives from a C3H/HeJ mouse with alopecia areata. This line is of MHC haplotype H2-k. The sequenced material came from lesional skin. The CDR3 region is CASSEGGQAYAEQFF. CDR3 DNA (partial): TGTGCCAGCAGTGAGGGGGGGCAGGCCTATGCT.